This T cell receptor (beta chain) emerged from a study of shared clonotypes between healthy human individuals. Study-wide context: The plates for each donor numbered three CD4 naive, three CD4 memory, two CD8 naive and one CD8 memory. Study-level points and caveats: Rarefaction analysis demonstrated incomplete sorted-subset sequencing notwithstanding large depth.

Naive CD8 cells lacked CD45RO, underwent positive selection for CCR7 and left out terminally differentiated effector memory CD45RA+ cells. It was across several immunoSEQ plates that each subset's genomic DNA was evenly split. Measured with immunoSEQ multiplex PCR; TCRdb has only the in-frame clones, and not every one. The sample yields approximately 600,000 clones, around 96% seen once. This clone was seen more than once but under ten times. What it binds is not known. Trimming cost V 3 bases and J 4 bases, with 9 bases left between them. This CDR3 spans 13 amino acids. Germline V CDR1 and CDR2: LNHDA, SQIVND (reference sequence).

This TCR came from a woman in her twenties or thirties in good health. The rearrangement links TRBV19 to TRBJ1-1, with D perhaps TRBD1 (5 bases). The sample consisted of naive CD8+ T cells sorted from blood. CDR3 bases: TGTGCCAGTAGTATTGGAGGGACCACTGAAGCTTTCTTT. Protein sequence: CASSIGGTTEAFF.